Each of the 30 T cell receptor beta chains below was sequenced from the same sample in a study of cytomegalovirus exposure and HLA in healthy donors (dated by TCRdb to between 2016 and 2019). Library generation was performed with the immunoSEQ multiplex PCR assay. A mixture of 60 forward primers for TCR Vbeta segments and 13 reverse primers for TCR Jbeta segments was used in the multiplex PCR. What TCRdb holds here is the immuneACCESS table cut down to in-frame rearrangements. Part of the clones is not present; checked against another copy, under half of the missing clones reflect an unresolved V gene, and the others are unexplained. In all, the sample holds more than 95,000 clones, and around 80% of those were seen once. The ten largest clones add up to roughly 1.7% of the sample. Sequencing was carried out using PBMCs. The receptors here all came from a woman aged 40 to 49 in good health and CMV-seronegative.

The genes are TRBV5-8 and TRBJ2-5; 12 bases line up with TRBD1. CDR1 SGHTS and CDR2 YDEGEE come from the germline V gene. The length of the CDR3 is 13 residues. With V trimmed by 2 bases and J by 13 bases, 6 bases remained unmatched. The CDR3 coding sequence is TGTGCCAGCAGCTTCGGGACAGGGGGCCTGATGTACTTC. Translating it yields CASSFGTGGLMYF.

Only one count was recorded for this clone. The chain combines TRBV7-9 with TRBJ2-7, with 9 bases identical to TRBD1. The J segment lost 4 bases and the V segment lost 5 bases, leaving 12 bases of the junction unmatched. CDR1 and CDR2 (germline): SEHNR, FQNEAQ (reference sequence). This CDR3 contains 16 residues. DNA of the CDR3: TGTGCCAGCAGCGACATTCCGGGACAGGGCCTGTACGAGCAGTACTTC. It encodes CASSDIPGQGLYEQYF. The full variable domain, in which reference TRBV7-9 and TRBJ2-7 provide the parts outside the CDR3, is DTGVSQNPRHKITKRGQNVTFRCDPISEHNRLYWYRQTLGQGPEFLTYFQNEAQLEKSRLLSDRFSAERPKGSFSTLEIQRTEQGDSAMYLCASSDIPGQGLYEQYFGPGTRLTVT.

The V and J genes are TRBV19 and TRBJ1-1; 9 bases agree with TRBD1. Germline lookup yields CDR1 LNHDA and CDR2 SQIVND (reference sequence). V was pared by 8 bases and J by 4 bases, with 11 bases of the junction left unmatched. CDR3 size: 15 residues. CDR3 sequence (DNA): TGTGCCAGTTTCGGGACAGGGATAGGGATCACTGAAGCTTTCTTT. Its protein product is CASFGTGIGITEAFF.

The V and J genes are TRBV11-3 and TRBJ2-1, with 7 bases matching TRBD2. CDR1 is SGHNT, CDR2 YENEEA, per germline. This CDR3 is 16 amino acids long. The junction had 12 bases not matched to a gene; V was cut back by 5 bases and J by 5 bases. This CDR3 is CASSPWGGDGDNEQFF. The CDR3 nucleotides read TGTGCCAGCAGCCCTTGGGGAGGGGACGGGGACAATGAGCAGTTCTTC.

V and J are TRBV5-1 and TRBJ2-1, with D possibly TRBD2 on 6 matching bases. Germline lookup yields CDR1 SGHRS and CDR2 YFSETQ. The CDR3 consists of 14 residues. V was shortened by 0 bases and J by 7 bases, with 11 bases between the two germline ends. CDR3 residues: CASSLGGRGNEQFF. The CDR3 region has the DNA TGCGCCAGCAGCTTGGGAGGCCGGGGGAATGAGCAGTTCTTC. Full variable domain (missing parts from reference TRBV5-1 and TRBJ2-1): KAGVTQTPRYLIKTRGQQVTLSCSPISGHRSVSWYQQTPGQGLQFLFEYFSETQRNKGNFPGRFSGRQFSNSRSEMNVSTLELGDSALYLCASSLGGRGNEQFFGPGTRLTVL.

V and J are TRBV7-8 and TRBJ2-5; possibly TRBD2 for D (5 bases). This CDR3 has 15 residues. Trimming shortened V by 1 base and J by 5 bases, and 14 bases separated the two germline ends. CDR1 and CDR2 (germline): SGHVS, FQNEAQ. CDR3 DNA sequence: TGTGCCAGCAGCTTAGGGGTAGCGCGGAGGGAGACCCAGTACTTC. Translated: CASSLGVARRETQYF.

This CDR3 reads CASDSLVQVNTEAFF. CDR3 sequence (DNA): TGTGCCAGCGACAGTTTGGTCCAGGTGAACACTGAAGCTTTCTTT. The V call is TRBV28, the J call TRBJ1-1; D is possibly TRBD1 (5 bases). The V and J ends lost 8 bases and 0 bases respectively, with 16 bases between them. The germline CDR1 and CDR2 sequences are MDHEN and SYDVKM. The CDR3 sequence is 15 residues long.

This rearrangement joins TRBV21-1 to TRBJ2-7; the table gives TRBD2 as D, unverified against the DNA. TRBV21-1 constitutes a pseudogene. The CDR3 covers 19 residues. The DNA of the CDR3 is TGTGCCAGCAGCAAAGATACTTGGCGACTAGCGGGAGGGGTCTACGAGCAGTACTTC. It encodes CASSKDTWRLAGGVYEQYF.

The V call is TRBV29-1, the J call TRBJ2-7; 12 bases fit TRBD1. From germline, CDR1 is SQVTM and CDR2 ANQGSEA. The CDR3 is made up of 14 amino acids. With V trimmed by 7 bases and J by 2 bases, 6 bases remained unmatched. In DNA form, the CDR3 reads TGCAGCGGAGCTGGGACAGGGGGCACCTACGAGCAGTACTTC. It codes for CSGAGTGGTYEQYF.

The chain joins TRBV27 to TRBJ1-1; D gene unclear. Germline CDR1 and CDR2: MNHEY and SMNVEV (reference sequence). CDR3 size: 16 residues. The V end lost 5 bases, the J end lost 1 base, and 17 bases lay between the germline ends. Here the CDR3 DNA reads TGTGCCAGCAGTCCCTCCAGCGGGGAGGAGAACACTGAAGCTTTCTTT. The encoded protein is CASSPSSGEENTEAFF.

V gene TRBV14 combines with J gene TRBJ2-5; TRBD2 aligns across 7 bases. Germline loops: CDR1 SGHDN, CDR2 FVKESK. This CDR3 comprises 14 residues. Unmatched junction bases numbered 3, after V lost 3 bases and J lost 2 bases. CDR3 sequence reads: CASSHSGRQETQYF. The CDR3 DNA follows: TGTGCCAGCAGCCATAGCGGGCGTCAAGAGACCCAGTACTTC.

Written as DNA, the CDR3 is TGTGCCAGCAGTGAACCGGGGTTAGGTGGTTCTGAAGCTTTCTTT. Protein sequence: CASSEPGLGGSEAFF. This rearrangement joins TRBV6-1 to TRBJ1-1; D is ambiguous. The CDR3 runs 15 residues. Germline V lookup: CDR1 MNHNS, CDR2 SASEGT. V was trimmed by 2 bases and J by 6 bases, leaving 16 bases between them.

The chain carries TRBV5-5 and TRBJ2-1, with a possible D match to TRBD1 (5 bases). Trimming took 3 bases from V and 0 from J, leaving 19 bases between them. The CDR3 runs 18 residues. Germline V gene data show CDR1 as SGHKS and CDR2 as YYEKEE (reference sequence). The CDR3 DNA reads as TGTGCCAGCAGCTCCGATGTACAGGCAGCTATCTCCTACAATGAGCAGTTCTTC. Translation: CASSSDVQAAISYNEQFF. The full variable domain, with the rest looked up from reference TRBV5-5 and TRBJ2-1, is DAGVTQSPTHLIKTRGQQVTLRCSPISGHKSVSWYQQVLGQGPQFIFQYYEKEERGRGNFPDRFSARQFPNYSSELNVNALLLGDSALYLCASSSDVQAAISYNEQFFGPGTRLTVL.

The chain joins TRBV4-1 to TRBJ2-7; the match to TRBD2 covers 10 bases. CDR1 is MGHRA, CDR2 YSYEKL, per germline. V shed 5 bases and J 3 bases; nucleotides not matched to a gene: 7. The CDR3 loop spans 15 amino acids. DNA for the CDR3: TGCGCCAGCAGCTCCCTAGCGGGAGCTAACTACGAGCAGTACTTC. It translates to CASSSLAGANYEQYF.

The gene calls are TRBV19 and TRBJ1-1, with 7 positions matching TRBD1. The germline CDR1 and CDR2 sequences are LNHDA and SQIVND (reference sequence). The V segment lost 6 bases and the J segment 7 bases; nucleotides outside the gene matches: 11. The CDR3 consists of 14 residues. The chain's CDR3 is CASRQGPGLGEAFF. Here the CDR3 DNA reads TGTGCCAGTAGACAGGGGCCCGGTTTGGGTGAAGCTTTCTTT.

A note on this clone: The junction and the germline gene differ at one end; a read error may be behind it. This sample also contains other DNA sequences that code for the same CDR3. The CDR3 DNA reads as TGCGCCAGCAGTACTCGGACAGGTTACAATGAGCAGTTCTTC. This sequence encodes CASSTRTGYNEQFF. This rearrangement joins TRBV6-5 to TRBJ2-1; TRBD1 aligns across 7 bases. Germline V gene lookup returns CDR1 MNHEY and CDR2 SVGAGI. The CDR3 consists of 14 residues.

The V call is TRBV27, the J call TRBJ2-1; the D gene is possibly TRBD2 (6 bases). The CDR3 is 19 amino acids. V shed 4 bases and J shed 4 bases, with 26 bases lying between them. Germline CDR1 MNHEY, CDR2 SMNVEV (reference sequence). For the CDR3, the DNA is TGTGCCAGCAGTTCCCAACCACAATCGACTAGTAGTAGATACAATGAGCAGTTCTTC. Protein product: CASSSQPQSTSSRYNEQFF.

J is TRBJ2-1 and V is TRBV15, with 12 bases matching TRBD1. With 0 bases clipped from V and 6 bases from J, the junction kept 6 bases outside the gene matches. Germline assignment: CDR1 LNHNV and CDR2 YYDKDF (reference sequence). The length of the CDR3 is 17 residues. The CDR3 DNA reads TGTGCCACCAGCAGAGATTCGGGGACAGGGGGCACCAATGAGCAGTTCTTC. It codes for CATSRDSGTGGTNEQFF.

This sequence joins TRBV7-9 and TRBJ2-7, with TRBD1 matching 10 bases. V lost 5 bases and J lost 2; bases outside the gene matches: 6. CDR3 length equals 15 residues. Per the germline V gene, CDR1 is SEHNR and CDR2 is FQNEAQ (reference sequence). CDR3 coding DNA: TGTGCCAGCAGCCCCGGGACAGGGGTACCCTACGAGCAGTACTTC. Its protein product is CASSPGTGVPYEQYF.

The chain has TRBV20-1 and TRBJ1-2; D ambiguous. This CDR3 comprises 11 residues. Germline-derived CDR1 and CDR2 are DFQATT and SNEGSKA (reference sequence). V was cut by 4 bases and J by 6 bases, with 9 bases left in between. The CDR3 reads CSAILGDGYTF. CDR3 in DNA: TGCAGTGCTATTCTCGGTGATGGCTACACCTTC.

For the CDR3, the DNA is TGTGCCAGCGGCTGGGGGACTAGCAAGACGTACCAAGAGACCCAGTACTTC. Its translation is CASGWGTSKTYQETQYF. The chain combines TRBV28 with TRBJ2-5; 9 bases map to TRBD2. The CDR3 consists of 17 residues. V dropped 8 bases and J dropped 0; count of bases not matched to a gene: 13. In germline, CDR1 is MDHEN, CDR2 SYDVKM.

The chain joins TRBV6-5 to TRBJ1-6, with D unresolved. The V end lost 5 bases, the J end lost 9 bases, and 11 bases lay between the germline ends. CDR1 and CDR2 from the germline V gene are MNHEY and SVGAGI. This CDR3 spans 13 amino acids. The CDR3 loop is CASSTPGGSPLHF. The CDR3 DNA is TGTGCCAGCAGTACCCCGGGAGGTTCACCCCTCCACTTT.

In its sample, this clone was seen a few times. The chain combines TRBV6-5 with TRBJ2-7; possibly TRBD1 for D (6 bases). Trimming removed 2 bases from V and 6 bases from J, with 17 bases in between. This CDR3 is 15 amino acids long. CDR1 MNHEY and CDR2 SVGAGI come from the germline V gene. As DNA, the CDR3 is TGTGCCAGCAGTTACGGGGGTCCAGGGGCAAGCGAGCAGTACTTC. Encoded protein: CASSYGGPGASEQYF.

V and J are TRBV30 and TRBJ1-6; D ambiguous. V was pared by 1 base and J by 7 bases, with 8 bases between. CDR3 length: 13 residues. Per germline, CDR1 GTSNPN and CDR2 SVGIG (reference sequence). This CDR3 is CAWSGQRNSPLHF. The CDR3 region has the DNA TGTGCCTGGAGTGGGCAGCGAAATTCACCCCTCCACTTT.

The chain is built from TRBV5-1 and TRBJ1-1; no clear D. Trimming removed 1 base from V and 0 bases from J, with 13 bases in between. This CDR3 has 16 amino acids. Looked up from germline, CDR1 is SGHRS and CDR2 is YFSETQ. The CDR3 loop is CASSLSPNIMNTEAFF. Written as DNA, the CDR3 is TGCGCCAGCAGCTTGTCACCTAATATCATGAACACTGAAGCTTTCTTT.

This clone was seen a single time. V and J are TRBV7-2 and TRBJ2-5; 8 bases agree with TRBD2. Matching the DNA end better, TRBJ2-7 makes the J call doubtful. Per germline, CDR1 SGHTA and CDR2 FQGNSA. The length of the CDR3 is 16 residues. The CDR3 bases are TGTGCCATCTGGGCCCCAGCGGGAGACTCCAACTACGAGCAGTACTTC. Protein: CAIWAPAGDSNYEQYF.

This chain connects TRBV7-9 to TRBJ1-2, with TRBD1 as a possible D gene (6 bases). CDR1 and CDR2 from the germline V gene are SEHNR and FQNEAQ (reference sequence). The CDR3 extends over 18 amino acids. The ends were cut back, 0 bases at V and 3 bases at J, with 20 bases in the middle. The CDR3 is CASSLALEVRGRHYGYTF. As DNA, the CDR3 is TGTGCCAGCAGCTTAGCGCTCGAGGTCAGGGGCAGGCACTATGGCTACACCTTC.

The chain uses TRBV21-1 and TRBJ2-1; TRBD2 is the table's D call and was not checked against the DNA. TRBV21-1 is labeled a pseudogene. The CDR3 is 15 amino acids. CDR3 bases: TGTGCCAGCAGCATGGGGGGTAGCTCCTACAATGAGCAGTTCTTC. Its translation: CASSMGGSSYNEQFF.

The DNA for the CDR3 is TGTGCCAGCAGCCAAGATCGCGCAGGGGGAAACTATGGCTACACCTTC. Encoded protein: CASSQDRAGGNYGYTF. This rearrangement joins TRBV4-2 to TRBJ1-2; 7 bases line up with TRBD1. The CDR3 runs 16 residues. The trim removed 0 bases at V and 2 bases at J, leaving 6 bases unmatched. Germline lookup yields CDR1 LGHNA and CDR2 YNFKEQ.

This chain links TRBV29-1 with TRBJ1-2, with D tentatively TRBD1 (6 bases). V lost 2 bases to trimming and J lost 5 bases, with 12 bases between them. The CDR3 covers 13 residues. Germline CDR1 and CDR2: SQVTM and ANQGSEA. The chain's CDR3 is CSVEWPGEYGYTF. The DNA for the CDR3 is TGCAGCGTTGAATGGCCAGGGGAATATGGCTACACCTTC.